What follows describes a single TCR beta chain. Its antigen is unidentified. This specimen belongs to a study of cytomegalovirus exposure and HLA in healthy donors. Study in general: Previous work identified 117 million unique TCR beta sequences from around 170 million T cells. There were 85 million or so unique TCRs (from HLA-typed donors) in an early data release.

60 Vbeta and 13 Jbeta primers were used in PCR. In the authors' methods: A follow-up analysis tallied some 80 million unique TCR beta chains, roughly 11 million shared. This table comes from immunoSEQ multiplex PCR, and its TCRdb copy is limited to in-frame clones, with some not included. V, J and clone size were drawn from that table, and D and trimming were deduced from the DNA. The data hold approximately 280,000 clones, with 86% observed a single time. Overall study results and limits: Per a prior analysis, the majority of TCR beta V segments were productive roughly 90% or roughly 30% of the time.

V dropped 6 bases and J dropped 0; count of bases not matched to a gene: 4. From germline, CDR1 is SGDLS and CDR2 YYNGEE. The CDR3 covers 15 residues. Input material: PBMCs. The TCR was taken from a man aged 35 to 55 in good health and CMV-seropositive. The rearrangement joins TRBV9 to TRBJ2-5, with TRBD2 matching over 11 bases. The CDR3 region is CASTRTSGYQETQYF. The CDR3 coding sequence is TGTGCCAGCACCCGGACTAGCGGGTACCAAGAGACCCAGTACTTC.